The 32 T cell receptor beta chains below come from one sample, sequenced in a study of sequential checkpoint blockade in melanoma. Clones were read by immunoSEQ multiplex PCR, and TCRdb kept only the in-frame ones, dropping some. The table records approximately 8,000 clones, 25% to 35% of them present only once. Treatment reported: randomized to nivolumab then ipilimumab (arm A) or the reverse (arm B). Sequenced here: tumor tissue (inferred from file names), sampled from a patient given nivolumab and ipilimumab in sequence. These receptors were taken from a human donor with melanoma.

The chain combines TRBV30 with TRBJ1-5, with D maybe TRBD1 (5 bases). V was shortened by 5 bases and J by 6 bases, with 17 bases between the two germline ends. The V gene's germline CDR1 is GTSNPN and CDR2 SVGIG (reference sequence). This CDR3 is built from 14 residues. The CDR3 nucleotides are TGTGCCTGGGGCGGGGGACTGGCGGGTCAGCCCCAGCATTTT. Translating it yields CAWGGGLAGQPQHF. Combining the CDR3 with reference TRBV30 and TRBJ1-5 gives the whole variable domain SQTIHQWPATLVQPVGSPLSLECTVEGTSNPNLYWYRQAAGRGLQLLFYSVGIGQISSEVPQNLSASRPQDRQFILSSKKLLLSDSGFYLCAWGGGLAGQPQHFGDGTRLSIL.

This clone was detected only a few times. This chain links TRBV6-8 with TRBJ1-2; no clear D gene. V dropped 6 bases and J dropped 8 bases, with 19 bases sitting between them. The CDR3 covers 14 residues. Germline loops: CDR1 MNHGY, CDR2 SAAAGT. CDR3 amino acids: CASRRTGLGGGYTF. The CDR3 DNA sequence: TGTGCCAGCAGGCGAACCGGTTTGGGAGGGGGCTACACCTTC.

This clone rates as medium-sized (0.01 to 0.1%). The rearrangement uses TRBV11-3 and TRBJ1-1, with no clear D. This CDR3 region has 15 residues. Germline assignment: CDR1 SGHNT and CDR2 YENEEA. V was clipped by 2 bases and J by 3 bases, with 13 bases between them. The CDR3 coding sequence is TGTGCCAGCAGCTTAAGACCCGGTTGGGACACTGAAGCTTTCTTT. This sequence encodes CASSLRPGWDTEAFF.

The chain is built from TRBV19 and TRBJ1-4; D ambiguous. Germline V gives CDR1 LNHDA, CDR2 SQIVND (reference sequence). The length of the CDR3 is 13 residues. Trimming shortened V by 3 bases and J by 7 bases, and 9 bases separated the two germline ends. Here the CDR3 reads CASSMRQTEKLFF. The CDR3 region has the DNA TGTGCCAGTAGTATGAGGCAGACTGAAAAACTGTTTTTT.

The rearrangement uses TRBV5-1 and TRBJ1-1; 9 bases align to TRBD1. CDR1 is SGHRS and CDR2 is YFSETQ in the germline V gene. The ends lost 4 bases at V and 0 bases at J; junction bases unmatched: 7. The CDR3 covers 16 residues. CDR3 sequence: CASSPQQGALNTEAFF. In DNA, the CDR3 is TGCGCCAGCAGCCCACAACAGGGGGCACTGAACACTGAAGCTTTCTTT. Based on the CDR3 plus reference TRBV5-1 and TRBJ1-1, the full variable domain is KAGVTQTPRYLIKTRGQQVTLSCSPISGHRSVSWYQQTPGQGLQFLFEYFSETQRNKGNFPGRFSGRQFSNSRSEMNVSTLELGDSALYLCASSPQQGALNTEAFFGQGTRLTVV.

This clone was picked up a small number of times. The chain employs TRBV9 and TRBJ2-3, with TRBD1 matching 11 bases. Germline trimming cut 2 bases from V and 1 base from J; bases unmatched to any gene: 3. Looked up from germline, CDR1 is SGDLS and CDR2 is YYNGEE. The CDR3 consists of 16 residues. This chain's CDR3 is CASSVGTGGGTDTQYF. In nucleotides, the CDR3 is TGTGCCAGCAGCGTCGGGACAGGGGGAGGCACAGATACGCAGTATTTT.

The sample holds many counts of this clone. The V and J genes are TRBV9 and TRBJ2-2; unclear D gene. The CDR3 loop spans 14 amino acids. Germline V gene sequence: CDR1 SGDLS, CDR2 YYNGEE. Between the trimmed V and J ends, which lost 4 bases and 1 base, there was a span of 8 bases. The CDR3 protein is CASSPTLNTGELFF. The CDR3 nucleotides read TGTGCCAGCAGCCCAACCTTGAACACCGGGGAGCTGTTTTTT.

The chain carries TRBV30 and TRBJ2-5; D ambiguous. Germline lookup yields CDR1 GTSNPN and CDR2 SVGIG (reference sequence). This CDR3 region has 11 residues. Trimming left V 7 bases short and J 5 bases short, with 11 bases between. CDR3 sequence (DNA): TGTGCCTCCTCTATCGGGGAGACCCAGTACTTC. This translates into CASSIGETQYF.

This clone was detected a few times. The chain combines TRBV6-8 with TRBJ2-7; 8 bases are shared with TRBD1. Per the germline V gene, CDR1 is MNHGY and CDR2 is SAAAGT. The V gene end was trimmed by 4 bases and the J gene end by 11 bases; junction bases not matched to a gene: 19. The CDR3 contains 16 residues. CDR3 in DNA: TGTGCCAGCAGTTCCCTCCGTGACAGGGGTCTGAGGGGAGAGTACTTC. Amino acid sequence: CASSSLRDRGLRGEYF.

This clone is categorized as medium-sized. The chain joins TRBV11-3 to TRBJ1-2, with 7 bases aligning to TRBD1. The V and J ends lost 5 bases and 4 bases, in that order; junction bases with no gene match: 7. The CDR3 is 14 amino acids. Germline V gene lookup returns CDR1 SGHNT and CDR2 YENEEA. The CDR3 DNA is TGTGCCAGCAGCCAAGCCGGGACAGCCTATGGCTACACCTTC. It specifies CASSQAGTAYGYTF.

This clone was found a few times. V usage is TRBV6-8 and J usage is TRBJ1-2, with 8 bases lining up with TRBD1. The V segment lost 6 bases and the J segment 4 bases; nucleotides outside the gene matches: 7. This CDR3 contains 14 residues. Germline CDR1 reads MNHGY; CDR2 reads SAAAGT. As DNA, the CDR3 is TGTGCCAGCAGCTGGACAGGGATTAGCTATGGCTACACCTTC. It codes for CASSWTGISYGYTF.

This clone is a singleton in its sample. The chain links TRBV14 to TRBJ2-1; 12 positions match TRBD2. The V gene's germline CDR1 is SGHDN and CDR2 FVKESK. Losses at the gene ends were 6 bases for V and 6 bases for J; bases not matched to a gene: 6. The CDR3 has 15 residues. CDR3 bases: TGTGCCAGCAGGCGGACTAGCGGGATTACCAATGAGCAGTTCTTC. Translated: CASRRTSGITNEQFF.

The rearrangement uses TRBV11-3 and TRBJ2-7; TRBD2 might be the D (5 bases). CDR3 size: 14 residues. V was shortened by 3 bases and J by 2 bases, with 11 bases between the two germline ends. From germline, CDR1 is SGHNT and CDR2 YENEEA. The CDR3, as DNA: TGTGCCAGCAGCTTGGCGGGTGGGCCCTACGAGCAGTACTTC. Residues: CASSLAGGPYEQYF.

The chain links TRBV18 to TRBJ2-3; TRBD2 matches at 13 bases. The ends lost 3 bases at V and 3 bases at J; junction bases unmatched: 3. Looked up from germline, CDR1 is KGHSH and CDR2 is LQKENI. This CDR3 is built from 16 residues. The CDR3 DNA sequence: TGTGCCAGCTCACCTCGACTAGCGGGAGGTACAGATACGCAGTATTTT. Its protein product is CASSPRLAGGTDTQYF. Based on the CDR3 plus reference TRBV18 and TRBJ2-3, the full variable domain is NAGVMQNPRHLVRRRGQEARLRCSPMKGHSHVYWYRQLPEEGLKFMVYLQKENIIDESGMPKERFSAEFPKEGPSILRIQQVVRGDSAAYFCASSPRLAGGTDTQYFGPGTRLTVL.

Worth noting for this clone: At one boundary the junction diverges from the germline segment, which might be a read error. V usage is TRBV18 and J usage is TRBJ2-3; the match to TRBD1 covers 8 bases. The CDR3 contains 12 residues. Germline V CDR1 and CDR2: KGHSH, LQKENI. The CDR3 region is CASSPGQGNLHF. CDR3 coding DNA: TGTGCCAGCTCACCCGGACAGGGCAATCTGCATTTT.

The chain recombines TRBV6-8 with TRBJ2-3; 12 nucleotides align to TRBD1. The CDR3 extends over 16 amino acids. Germline trimming cut 3 bases from V and 4 bases from J; bases unmatched to any gene: 5. Germline V gene lookup returns CDR1 MNHGY and CDR2 SAAAGT. CDR3 region: CASSYSGTGGPDTQYF. In DNA, the CDR3 is TGTGCCAGCAGTTATTCCGGGACAGGGGGCCCAGATACGCAGTATTTT.

The chain combines TRBV6-8 with TRBJ2-1; D might be TRBD2 (6 bases). The length of the CDR3 is 18 residues. V shed 7 bases and J shed 3 bases, with 25 bases lying between them. Germline V gene data show CDR1 as MNHGY and CDR2 as SAAAGT. The CDR3 DNA follows: TGTGCCAGCAACCCCCCCCTCTCTAGCGTCCTATTCTACAATGAGCAGTTCTTC. It translates to CASNPPLSSVLFYNEQFF.

This clone was picked up a small number of times. The V gene is TRBV6-8, the J gene TRBJ2-5, with D possibly being TRBD2 (5 bases). The CDR3 contains 12 residues. CDR1 and CDR2 from the germline V gene are MNHGY and SAAAGT. V was shortened by 5 bases and J by 7 bases, with 11 bases between the two germline ends. CDR3 residues: CASSTDWGTQYF. CDR3 sequence (DNA): TGTGCCAGCAGTACGGACTGGGGGACCCAGTACTTC.

The rearrangement links TRBV5-1 to TRBJ2-7; tentative D call: TRBD1 (5 bases). The V gene's germline CDR1 is SGHRS and CDR2 YFSETQ. V gave up 0 bases and J gave up 5 bases, with 12 bases separating them. The CDR3 extends over 14 amino acids. The CDR3 loop is CASSLAGQGHEQYF. Here the CDR3 DNA reads TGCGCCAGCAGCTTGGCCGGGCAGGGTCACGAGCAGTACTTC. The variable domain in full, with the rest retrieved from reference TRBV5-1 and TRBJ2-7, is KAGVTQTPRYLIKTRGQQVTLSCSPISGHRSVSWYQQTPGQGLQFLFEYFSETQRNKGNFPGRFSGRQFSNSRSEMNVSTLELGDSALYLCASSLAGQGHEQYFGPGTRLTVT.

This clone appeared a few times. V gene TRBV6-8 combines with J gene TRBJ1-5, with D hard to call. Germline V gives CDR1 MNHGY, CDR2 SAAAGT. Trimming removed 5 bases at V and 3 bases at J, with 5 bases between. The length of the CDR3 is 12 residues. The CDR3 sequence: CASSNPNQPQHF. The DNA of the CDR3 is TGTGCCAGCAGTAACCCCAATCAGCCCCAGCATTTT.

A few counts support this clone. The chain joins TRBV30 to TRBJ2-2; tentatively, D is TRBD2 (6 bases). Between the trimmed V and J ends, which lost 8 bases and 2 bases, there was a span of 15 bases. Germline CDR1 reads GTSNPN; CDR2 reads SVGIG (reference sequence). This CDR3 region has 14 residues. CDR3 nucleotides: TGTGCCCGGGCGGGACTGTACAACACCGGGGAGCTGTTTTTT. It yields the protein CARAGLYNTGELFF.

The chain employs TRBV30 and TRBJ2-7, with 9 bases identical to TRBD2. The CDR3 covers 14 residues. The germline V gene encodes CDR1 GTSNPN and CDR2 SVGIG (reference sequence). V lost 2 bases, J lost 0 bases, and 2 bases stayed unmatched. As DNA, the CDR3 is TGTGCCTGGAGTAGCGGGAGGTCCTCCTACGAGCAGTACTTC. Its protein product is CAWSSGRSSYEQYF.

Here the CDR3 DNA reads TGCGCCAGCAAAGGTCCAGATTCCTCCTACGAGCAGTACTTC. Encoded protein: CASKGPDSSYEQYF. The chain recombines TRBV5-1 with TRBJ2-7, with D unresolved. V was trimmed by 6 bases and J by 0 bases, leaving 13 bases between them. Germline V gives CDR1 SGHRS, CDR2 YFSETQ. This CDR3 has 14 amino acids.

The rearrangement joins TRBV11-3 to TRBJ2-7; D ambiguous. V was pared by 5 bases and J by 2 bases, with 25 bases between. CDR3 length: 18 residues. CDR1 and CDR2 (germline): SGHNT, YENEEA. CDR3 in DNA: TGTGCCAGCAGCCACCCGGTCGAGAGTGGAGCTGATACCTACGAGCAGTACTTC. The encoded protein is CASSHPVESGADTYEQYF.

This clone was found a few times. This chain connects TRBV6-8 to TRBJ2-1, with a possible D match to TRBD2 (5 bases). CDR1 MNHGY and CDR2 SAAAGT come from the germline V gene. Trimming removed 0 bases from V and 10 bases from J, with 13 bases in between. The CDR3 extends over 14 amino acids. For the CDR3, the DNA is TGTGCCAGCAGTTACTCGAGGGCCCCCTGGGAGCAGTTCTTC. Encoded protein: CASSYSRAPWEQFF.

The chain combines TRBV6-8 with TRBJ2-7; 9 bases match TRBD2. Germline V gene data show CDR1 as MNHGY and CDR2 as SAAAGT. V lost 2 bases, J lost 4 bases, and 6 bases stayed unmatched. The CDR3 totals 15 residues. CDR3 region: CASSYVSGGLYEQYF. The CDR3 region has the DNA TGTGCCAGCAGTTACGTTAGCGGGGGATTGTACGAGCAGTACTTC.

V and J are TRBV11-3 and TRBJ2-5; the D is unclear. The germline V gene encodes CDR1 SGHNT and CDR2 YENEEA. This CDR3 is 14 amino acids long. The V and J ends lost 3 bases and 2 bases respectively, with 10 bases between them. In DNA form, the CDR3 reads TGTGCCAGCAGCTTTACAGCCCTTCAAGAGACCCAGTACTTC. Protein product: CASSFTALQETQYF.

The V call is TRBV30, the J call TRBJ2-5; perhaps TRBD1 as D (5 bases). This CDR3 is built from 14 residues. The V end was cut by 1 base, the J end by 4 bases, with 13 bases between. Germline V CDR1 and CDR2: GTSNPN, SVGIG (reference sequence). The CDR3 sequence: CAWSASGYGETQYF. The CDR3 coding sequence is TGTGCCTGGAGTGCCTCAGGGTATGGAGAGACCCAGTACTTC.

This chain connects TRBV11-3 to TRBJ2-5, with TRBD2 identical over 11 bases. From germline, CDR1 is SGHNT and CDR2 YENEEA. V was pared by 3 bases and J by 3 bases, with 6 bases of the junction left unmatched. This CDR3 has 16 residues. CDR3 amino acids: CASSFGTSGVEETQYF. CDR3 in DNA: TGTGCCAGCAGCTTCGGGACTAGCGGAGTGGAAGAGACCCAGTACTTC.

This chain links TRBV6-8 with TRBJ2-2, with 11 bases aligning to TRBD2. Germline V gene data show CDR1 as MNHGY and CDR2 as SAAAGT. The length of the CDR3 is 18 residues. V was pared by 0 bases and J by 6 bases, with 9 bases of the junction left unmatched. In nucleotides, the CDR3 is TGTGCCAGCAGTTACTCGTCAATTAGCGGGGGGGCCCCCGGGGAGCTGTTTTTT. As protein: CASSYSSISGGAPGELFF.

The chain recombines TRBV18 with TRBJ1-3; no definite D call. V lost 3 bases to trimming and J lost 4 bases, with 13 bases between them. This CDR3 has 15 residues. Germline lookup yields CDR1 KGHSH and CDR2 LQKENI. The CDR3 region has the DNA TGTGCCAGCTCACCCTCCCCCGAGGGAGGAAACACCATATATTTT. This sequence encodes CASSPSPEGGNTIYF.

This clone has a handful of counts. The chain combines TRBV19 with TRBJ1-5; D ambiguous. Between the trimmed V and J ends, which lost 4 bases and 3 bases, there was a span of 7 bases. The germline V gene encodes CDR1 LNHDA and CDR2 SQIVND (reference sequence). This CDR3 has 13 residues. CDR3 sequence (DNA): TGTGCCAGTAGTACACAGATCAATCAGCCCCAGCATTTT. It codes for CASSTQINQPQHF.